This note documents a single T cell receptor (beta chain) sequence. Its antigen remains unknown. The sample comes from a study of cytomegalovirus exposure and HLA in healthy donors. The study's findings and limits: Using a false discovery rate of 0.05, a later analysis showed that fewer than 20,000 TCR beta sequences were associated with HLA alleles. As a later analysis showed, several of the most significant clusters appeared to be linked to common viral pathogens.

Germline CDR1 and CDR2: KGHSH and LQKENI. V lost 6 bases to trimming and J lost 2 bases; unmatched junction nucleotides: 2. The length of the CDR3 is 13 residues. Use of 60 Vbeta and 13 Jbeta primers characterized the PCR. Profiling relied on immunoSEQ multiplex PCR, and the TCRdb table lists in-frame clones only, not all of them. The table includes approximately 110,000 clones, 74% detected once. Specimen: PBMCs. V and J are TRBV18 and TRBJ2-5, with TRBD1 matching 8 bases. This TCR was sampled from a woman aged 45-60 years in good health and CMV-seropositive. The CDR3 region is CASSRQGQETQYF. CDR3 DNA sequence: TGTGCCAGCTCTAGACAGGGGCAAGAGACCCAGTACTTC.